This TCR beta chain was observed in a study of shared clonotypes between healthy human individuals. About the research overall: CD4 naive and CD4 memory each took three plates per donor, while CD8 naive took two and CD8 memory one. Study-wide results and caveats: Larger estimated richness was generally seen in naive subsets than in memory subsets. Rarefaction analysis demonstrated incomplete sorted-subset sequencing notwithstanding large depth.

Investigators spread the genomic DNA of each subset evenly over several immunoSEQ plates. The data were produced by immunoSEQ multiplex PCR, yet TCRdb's version contains in-frame clones alone and is incomplete. The data contain about 2.4 million clones, around 94% of them singletons. On this clone: What it recognizes is unknown.

Germline CDR1 SGHNT, CDR2 YYREEE (reference sequence). The CDR3 spans 14 residues. Trimming took off 4 bases at V and 2 bases at J, with 9 bases between the two ends. The sequence came from a man aged 18 to 30 in good health. Sequenced: naive CD4+ T cells sorted from blood. Subset reported: CD45RA+ positively selected. The rearrangement joins TRBV5-4 to TRBJ2-2; D may match TRBD1 or TRBD2 (6 bases each). CDR3 in DNA: TGTGCCAGCAGCCAGGGGACTAACACCGGGGAGCTGTTTTTT. Protein product: CASSQGTNTGELFF.